These T cell receptor beta chains were read from a single sample in a study of early T cells in non-severe SARS-CoV-2 infection. One entry per CDR3 protein, called by TCRdb with MiXCR from the 5' RACE reads. This table holds some 59,000 distinct CDR3 sequences, 10% found once. Sequenced: whole blood. These receptors were obtained from an adult who was a healthcare worker with PCR-confirmed SARS-CoV-2 infection or an uninfected control (not recorded which). CDR3s include the opening cysteine and the closing phenylalanine or tryptophan. The order of the fields is clone size, V gene, D gene, J gene, CDR3 DNA, CDR3 protein. D genes are given only for firm matches. Clone size appears in some rows only: once, few, many, or a class for an expanded clone.

clone size: many
V gene: TRBV7-9
D gene: NA
J gene: TRBJ2-2
CDR3 DNA: TGTGCCAGCAGCTTTTCCTGGAAGGCAGCGAACACCGGGGAGCTGTTTTTT
CDR3 protein: CASSFSWKAANTGELFF

clone size: NA
V gene: TRBV7-7
D gene: TRBD2
J gene: TRBJ2-2
CDR3 DNA: TGTGCTACCAGACTAGCGGAGAACACCGGGGAGCTGTTTTTT
CDR3 protein: CATRLAENTGELFF

clone size: many
V gene: TRBV29-1
D gene: NA
J gene: TRBJ2-5
CDR3 DNA: TGCAGCGTTGGGGTACAAGAGACCCAGTACTTC
CDR3 protein: CSVGVQETQYF

clone size: many
V gene: TRBV9
D gene: TRBD2
J gene: TRBJ2-3
CDR3 DNA: TGTGCCAGCAGCGTAGAACTAGCGGGGGGCACAGATACGCAGTATTTT
CDR3 protein: CASSVELAGGTDTQYF

clone size: NA
V gene: TRBV20-1
D gene: TRBD2
J gene: TRBJ2-5
CDR3 DNA: TGCAGTGCTAGAGAAGTACTAGCGGGGGGCGTCCGGGAGACCCAGTACTTC
CDR3 protein: CSAREVLAGGVRETQYF

clone size: NA
V gene: TRBV12-3/TRBV12-4
D gene: NA
J gene: TRBJ2-2
CDR3 DNA: TGTGCCAGCAGCGGGGTAGTCGGGAACACCGGGGAGCTGTTTTTT
CDR3 protein: CASSGVVGNTGELFF

clone size: NA
V gene: TRBV2
D gene: TRBD1
J gene: TRBJ2-7
CDR3 DNA: TGTGCCAGCAGCCTCGGACAGGGCACCTACGAGCAGTACTTC
CDR3 protein: CASSLGQGTYEQYF

clone size: NA
V gene: TRBV27
D gene: NA
J gene: TRBJ1-2
CDR3 DNA: TGTGCCAGCAGTTTCGCTTCAAGTCGGCATGGCTACACCTTC
CDR3 protein: CASSFASSRHGYTF

clone size: few
V gene: TRBV12-3/TRBV12-4
D gene: NA
J gene: TRBJ2-1
CDR3 DNA: TGTGCCAGCGAAAAGGCAGACGGGGGTGGAAATGAGCAGTTCTTC
CDR3 protein: CASEKADGGGNEQFF

clone size: NA
V gene: TRBV6-2/TRBV6-3
D gene: NA
J gene: TRBJ2-3
CDR3 DNA: TGTGCCAGCAGTTACGGGACCGACGATACAGATACGCAGTATTTT
CDR3 protein: CASSYGTDDTDTQYF

clone size: many
V gene: TRBV7-2
D gene: NA
J gene: TRBJ1-4
CDR3 DNA: TGTGCCAGCAGCCCCGGACGGATTGAAAAACTGTTTTTT
CDR3 protein: CASSPGRIEKLFF

clone size: NA
V gene: TRBV2
D gene: NA
J gene: TRBJ1-2
CDR3 DNA: TGTGCCAGCAGTGAAGAAGGCCAGGGTGTTGGCTACACCTTC
CDR3 protein: CASSEEGQGVGYTF

clone size: many
V gene: TRBV6-6
D gene: TRBD2
J gene: TRBJ2-3
CDR3 DNA: TGTGCCAGCAGGGGACTAGCGGGGGTAGATACGCAGTATTTT
CDR3 protein: CASRGLAGVDTQYF

clone size: few
V gene: TRBV6-2/TRBV6-3
D gene: TRBD1
J gene: TRBJ2-6
CDR3 DNA: TGTGCCAGCGAGCAAAAAATCGGACAGGGCACCTCTGGGGCCAACGTCCTGACTTTC
CDR3 protein: CASEQKIGQGTSGANVLTF

clone size: NA
V gene: TRBV20-1
D gene: NA
J gene: TRBJ2-3
CDR3 DNA: TGCAGTGCTTATATCACAGATACGCAGTATTTT
CDR3 protein: CSAYITDTQYF

clone size: few
V gene: TRBV30
D gene: TRBD2
J gene: TRBJ2-1
CDR3 DNA: TGTGCCTGGAGGAAGGGACTAGCCAATGAGCAGTTCTTC
CDR3 protein: CAWRKGLANEQFF

clone size: many
V gene: TRBV12-3/TRBV12-4
D gene: NA
J gene: TRBJ2-1
CDR3 DNA: TGTGCCAGCAGTTTAGCGGGGGGGCTCGTTTTTGAGCAGTTCTTC
CDR3 protein: CASSLAGGLVFEQFF

clone size: many
V gene: TRBV7-8
D gene: TRBD1
J gene: TRBJ2-3
CDR3 DNA: TGTGCCAGCAGCTTGGCCGACCCGGGACAGCCCACAGATACGCAGTATTTT
CDR3 protein: CASSLADPGQPTDTQYF

clone size: NA
V gene: TRBV15
D gene: NA
J gene: TRBJ1-2
CDR3 DNA: TGTGCCACCAGCAGAGCCGGGGATCTTAACTATGGCTACACCTTC
CDR3 protein: CATSRAGDLNYGYTF

clone size: many
V gene: TRBV27
D gene: NA
J gene: TRBJ1-5
CDR3 DNA: TGTGCCAGCAGTCAGGACCAGACCCATCAGCCCCAGCATTTT
CDR3 protein: CASSQDQTHQPQHF

clone size: few
V gene: TRBV9
D gene: TRBD2
J gene: TRBJ2-1
CDR3 DNA: TGTGCCAGCAGCTTTAGCGGGAGTGCTTACAATGAGCAGTTCTTC
CDR3 protein: CASSFSGSAYNEQFF

clone size: many
V gene: TRBV6-4
D gene: NA
J gene: TRBJ2-7
CDR3 DNA: TGTGCCAGCAGCCCCCTAGGGGGTTTCGACGAGCAGTACTTC
CDR3 protein: CASSPLGGFDEQYF

clone size: few
V gene: TRBV2
D gene: NA
J gene: TRBJ2-7
CDR3 DNA: TGTGCCAGCAGTGTCGGGGGTCTGTACGAGCAGTACTTC
CDR3 protein: CASSVGGLYEQYF

clone size: NA
V gene: TRBV10-3
D gene: TRBD1
J gene: TRBJ2-2
CDR3 DNA: TGTGCCATCACCAGACAGGGGGACGGGGAGCTGTTTTTT
CDR3 protein: CAITRQGDGELFF

clone size: many
V gene: TRBV9
D gene: NA
J gene: TRBJ2-7
CDR3 DNA: TGTGCCAGCAGCCCGGGTGCGGATCCTTACGAGCAGTACTTC
CDR3 protein: CASSPGADPYEQYF

clone size: many
V gene: TRBV29-1
D gene: NA
J gene: TRBJ1-1
CDR3 DNA: TGCAGCGCCACACAGAGACAGCACACTGAAGCTTTCTTT
CDR3 protein: CSATQRQHTEAFF